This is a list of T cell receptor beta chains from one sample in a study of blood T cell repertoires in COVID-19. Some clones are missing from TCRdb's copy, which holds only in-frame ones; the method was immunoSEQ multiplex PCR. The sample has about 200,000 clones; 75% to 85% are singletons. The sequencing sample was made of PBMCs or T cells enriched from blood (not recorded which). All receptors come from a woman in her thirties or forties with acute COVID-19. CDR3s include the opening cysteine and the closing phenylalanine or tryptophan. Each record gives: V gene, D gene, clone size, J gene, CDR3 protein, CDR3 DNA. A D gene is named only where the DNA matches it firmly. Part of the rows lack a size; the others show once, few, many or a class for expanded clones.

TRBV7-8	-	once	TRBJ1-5	CASSLAERNQPQHF	TGTGCCAGCAGCTTAGCGGAGCGCAATCAGCCCCAGCATTTT
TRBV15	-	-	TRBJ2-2	CATSPERGWDTGELFF	TGTGCCACCAGTCCTGAAAGGGGGTGGGACACCGGGGAGCTGTTTTTT
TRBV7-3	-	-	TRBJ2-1	CASSFPKGGGPYNEQFF	TGTGCCAGCAGCTTTCCTAAGGGAGGGGGACCCTACAATGAGCAGTTCTTC
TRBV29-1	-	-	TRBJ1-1	CSVAEWNTEAFF	TGCAGCGTTGCCGAGTGGAACACTGAAGCTTTCTTT
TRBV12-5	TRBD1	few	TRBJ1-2	CASAEWPGQGTYGYTF	TGTGCTAGTGCCGAGTGGCCGGGACAGGGAACCTATGGCTACACCTTC
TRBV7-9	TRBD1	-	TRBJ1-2	CASSLASGQGGGYTF	TGTGCCAGCAGCTTAGCTTCGGGACAGGGAGGTGGCTACACCTTC
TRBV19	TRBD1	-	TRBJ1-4	CASTEGTGTANEKLFF	TGTGCCAGTACCGAAGGGACCGGGACAGCGAACGAAAAACTGTTTTTT
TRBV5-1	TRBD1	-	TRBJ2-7	CASRGDSTSYEQYF	TGCGCCAGCAGGGGGGACAGTACCTCCTACGAGCAGTACTTC
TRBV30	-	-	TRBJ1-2	CAWSPAGSYGYTF	TGTGCCTGGAGTCCGGCAGGATCCTATGGCTACACCTTC
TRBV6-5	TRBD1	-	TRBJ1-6	CASTPTGVYNSPLHF	TGTGCCAGCACCCCTACAGGGGTCTATAATTCACCCCTCCACTTT
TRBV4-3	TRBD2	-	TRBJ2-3	CASSPRGAGVTDTQYF	TGCGCCAGCAGCCCAAGAGGGGCGGGAGTGACAGATACGCAGTATTTT